The present T cell receptor (beta chain) was sequenced within a study of breast tumors, draining lymph nodes, adjacent tissues. Looked up from germline, CDR1 is SNHLY and CDR2 is FYNNEI. This CDR3 is built from 11 residues. Deletions cut 6 bases from V and 7 bases from J, with 6 bases between. The lymph nodes were axillary draining lymph nodes from breast cancer patients. This clonotype was observed at least ten times. No antigen is known for it. TCRdb fed the multiplex PCR reads into MiXCR, producing one record per CDR3 protein. The table lists 75,000 to 100,000 distinct CDR3 sequences, approximately 19% of them singletons. General study results and limits: The lymph node origin of tumor T cells was framed as consistent with a hypothesis, not demonstrated. Findings are consistent with lymph node origin and intratumoral expansion of most tumor T cells. Tumor repertoires ranked between lymph nodes and nontumor tissue in diversity, with V and J gene preferences.

The sequence was collected from a female donor with breast cancer. Some clones in this sample may be carry-over from other donors' samples. Sequenced: axillary lymph node tissue. The chain recombines TRBV2 with TRBJ2-2; D unclear. This CDR3 reads CASRPDGELFF. CDR3 DNA: TGTGCCAGCAGGCCGGACGGGGAGCTGTTTTTT.